One TCR beta chain is described in this entry. This entry is derived from a study of Ad26.COV2.S vaccination and SARS-CoV-2 variants. Treatment meaning: some 19 received Ad26.COV2.S at low or high dose, single or two shots; 5 received placebo; per-sample allocation not given. Collection of the samples took place on day 63 after the first injection of vaccine or placebo. V was clipped by 6 bases and J by 0 bases, with 11 bases between them. Germline V gene sequence: CDR1 MDHEN, CDR2 SYDVKM. The CDR3 has 14 amino acids. The protocol was immunoSEQ multiplex PCR, while the TCRdb copy is restricted to in-frame clones and leaves out a portion. The sample holds roughly 500,000 clones, approximately 89% seen once.

This chain uses TRBV28 with TRBJ2-5; D perhaps matches TRBD2 (6 bases). This TCR came from a person between 18 and 59 years old who received the Ad26.COV2.S COVID-19 vaccine or a placebo. The sample consisted of peripheral blood, taken in a trial of Ad26.COV2.S vaccine versus placebo. Here the CDR3 DNA reads TGTGCCAGCAGGGCCGGGACTTACCAAGAGACCCAGTACTTC. It is translated as CASRAGTYQETQYF.